One sample yielded the 9 T cell receptor beta chains listed below, sequenced in a study of blood T cells in healthy people across ages. Next came a second PCR, run for about 7 to 11 cycles, which used a sample-barcoded 5' primer along with a J-beta primer mix. TCRdb analysed the 5' RACE reads with MiXCR anew, one entry per CDR3 protein. The table lists roughly 730,000 distinct CDR3 sequences, roughly 56% of them singletons. The sequenced sample consisted of blood. All receptors derive from a man between 35 and 55 years old in good health.

The chain has TRBV25-1 and TRBJ2-7; D is ambiguous. The CDR3 contains 13 residues. The germline V and J ends were trimmed by 3 bases and 1 base, with 7 bases remaining between them. Germline V gives CDR1 MGHDK, CDR2 SYGVNS. The CDR3 protein is CASSEHLSYEQYF. The CDR3 DNA reads TGTGCCAGCAGTGAGCACTTATCCTACGAGCAGTACTTC.

The rearrangement joins TRBV3-1 to TRBJ1-6; D is undetermined. Germline V gene lookup returns CDR1 LGHDT and CDR2 YNNKEL (reference sequence). Trimming pared 5 bases from V and 0 bases from J, leaving 11 bases between. The CDR3 is made up of 16 amino acids. CDR3 sequence reads: CASSGGASSYNSPLHF. The CDR3 coding sequence is TGTGCCAGCAGCGGAGGAGCGAGCTCCTATAATTCACCCCTCCACTTT.

This clonotype showed up just a few times. The gene calls are TRBV5-5 and TRBJ2-2; TRBD1 or TRBD2 may be the D gene (6 bases each). The CDR3 length is 14 residues. The V gene's germline CDR1 is SGHKS and CDR2 YYEKEE (reference sequence). V was clipped by 0 bases and J by 6 bases, with 9 bases between them. The chain's CDR3 is CASSLVRGPGELFF. The CDR3 nucleotides read TGTGCCAGCAGCTTGGTCCGGGGGCCCGGGGAGCTGTTTTTT.

The chain employs TRBV3-1 and TRBJ1-6; weak D call: TRBD1 (5 bases). The CDR3 totals 13 residues. V lost 6 bases to trimming and J lost 10 bases, with 13 bases between them. Germline V CDR1 and CDR2: LGHDT, YNNKEL (reference sequence). The CDR3 is CASRTVGDSPLHF. In DNA form, the CDR3 reads TGTGCCAGCAGGACGGTGGGGGACTCACCCCTCCACTTT.

This clonotype turned up a few times. This chain links TRBV5-1 with TRBJ2-7, with D maybe TRBD1 (5 bases). Trimming removed 1 base from V and 1 base from J, with 12 bases in between. The length of the CDR3 is 15 residues. The germline CDR1 and CDR2 sequences are SGHRS and YFSETQ. CDR3 region: CASSLYTTGSYEQYF. The DNA of the CDR3 is TGCGCCAGCAGCTTGTACACCACAGGATCCTACGAGCAGTACTTC.

This chain links TRBV9 with TRBJ2-3; 11 nucleotides match TRBD2. Germline values: CDR1 SGDLS, CDR2 YYNGEE. V was pared by 0 bases and J by 5 bases, with 8 bases of the junction left unmatched. This CDR3 comprises 17 residues. Written as DNA, the CDR3 is TGTGCCAGCAGCGTAGACACTAGCGGGAGATTAGTAGATACGCAGTATTTT. Encoded protein: CASSVDTSGRLVDTQYF.

V and J are TRBV12-3 or TRBV12-4 and TRBJ2-5, with D maybe TRBD2 (5 bases). CDR3 length equals 16 residues. Trimming shortened V by 0 bases and J by 2 bases, and 13 bases separated the two germline ends. The CDR3 spells CASSLALGVRQETQYF. For the CDR3, the DNA is TGTGCCAGCAGTTTAGCGCTCGGGGTCCGACAAGAGACCCAGTACTTC.

The chain carries TRBV2 and TRBJ2-7; 7 nucleotides line up with TRBD1. Germline V gene lookup returns CDR1 SNHLY and CDR2 FYNNEI. V lost 4 bases to trimming and J lost 12 bases; unmatched junction nucleotides: 9. CDR3 size: 12 residues. The CDR3 is CASSGDSQQWYF. CDR3 nucleotides: TGTGCCAGCAGTGGGGACAGCCAGCAGTGGTACTTC.

The chain joins TRBV28 to TRBJ2-5; 9 bases fit TRBD2. Gene TRBJ2-7 matches the end of the DNA better, so the J call may be wrong. This CDR3 is built from 14 residues. Germline-derived CDR1 and CDR2 are MDHEN and SYDVKM. The CDR3 protein is CASNPREGLYEQYF. CDR3 sequence (DNA): TGTGCCAGCAACCCGCGGGAGGGCCTCTACGAGCAGTACTTC.